This T cell receptor (beta chain) was sequenced in a study of blood T cell repertoires in COVID-19. Assay: immunoSEQ multiplex PCR; the TCRdb copy retains only in-frame clones and omits some. The sample has about 400,000 clones; around 92% are singletons. CDR1 is LGHDT and CDR2 is YNNKEL in the germline V gene (reference sequence). With 3 bases clipped from V and 3 bases from J, the junction kept 8 bases outside the gene matches. The CDR3 extends over 18 amino acids. This clonotype was sampled from a man aged 40-49 years with acute or convalescent COVID-19. The specimen was peripheral blood. This sequence joins TRBV3-1 (or the pseudogene TRBV3-2) and TRBJ2-2; 12 positions agree with TRBD1. The CDR3 DNA sequence: TGTGCCAGCAGCCATCCATCGGGACAGGGGGCTTACACCGGGGAGCTGTTTTTT. Translated: CASSHPSGQGAYTGELFF.